This is a list of T cell receptor beta chains from one sample in a study of blood T cell repertoires in COVID-19. Profiling relied on immunoSEQ multiplex PCR, and the TCRdb table lists in-frame clones only, not all of them. The sample lists under 150,000 clones; 84% were seen once. What was sequenced was peripheral blood. Receptors were obtained from a man in his fifties or sixties with acute or convalescent COVID-19. CDR3s include the opening cysteine and the closing phenylalanine or tryptophan. The D gene is left open where the match is weak. The size entry is marked missing in some rows and otherwise reads once, few, many or a size class.

abundance	v_gene	d_gene	j_gene	CDR3aa	CDR3nt
-	TRBV19	-	TRBJ2-5	CASRDRGSQETQYF	TGTGCCAGTAGAGACCGGGGGTCCCAAGAGACCCAGTACTTC
-	TRBV24-1	TRBD2	TRBJ2-3	CATSDPAGGRGDTQYF	TGTGCCACCAGTGATCCAGCGGGAGGCCGCGGAGATACGCAGTATTTT
-	TRBV2	TRBD2	TRBJ2-1	CASSERGLAGYNEQFF	TGTGCCAGCAGTGAAAGGGGACTAGCGGGCTACAATGAGCAGTTCTTC
-	TRBV5-1	TRBD2	TRBJ2-3	CASSLGLAGTTDTQYF	TGCGCCAGCAGCTTGGGACTAGCGGGGACCACAGATACGCAGTATTTT
-	TRBV19	-	TRBJ2-7	CASRGAGEQYF	TGTGCCAGTCGGGGGGCAGGGGAGCAGTACTTC
-	TRBV19	TRBD1	TRBJ2-7	CASSIGGTGGYEQYF	TGTGCCAGTAGTATTGGCGGGACAGGGGGCTACGAGCAGTACTTC
once	TRBV19	-	TRBJ2-1	CASKGVVSGHEQFF	TGTGCCAGTAAGGGAGTCGTCAGCGGGCATGAGCAGTTCTTC
once	TRBV5-1	-	TRBJ2-1	CASTISPVSNEQFF	TGCGCCAGCACCATCTCCCCAGTTTCAAATGAGCAGTTCTTC
-	TRBV5-1	TRBD1	TRBJ1-5	CASRIDRDQPQHF	TGCGCCAGCAGAATAGACAGGGACCAGCCCCAGCATTTT
-	TRBV6-6	-	TRBJ1-1	CASTAGWAEAFF	TGTGCCAGCACCGCAGGGTGGGCCGAAGCTTTCTTT
-	TRBV5-1	TRBD1	TRBJ2-3	CASSTQGGQGTDTQYF	TGCGCCAGCAGCACCCAAGGGGGACAGGGAACAGATACGCAGTATTTT
-	TRBV7-2	TRBD1	TRBJ1-6	CASSLGTGRFVLPLHF	TGTGCCAGCAGCCTGGGGACAGGGCGTTTTGTCCTACCCCTCCACTTT
-	TRBV21-1	-	TRBJ2-3	CASSKFFGQGASDTQYF	-
-	TRBV24-1	-	TRBJ2-1	CATSAEQGSINEQFF	TGTGCCACCAGTGCCGAACAGGGTTCGATCAATGAGCAGTTCTTC
-	TRBV5-1	TRBD1	TRBJ1-2	CASSLGQGDYGYTF	TGCGCCAGCAGCTTGGGACAGGGAGACTATGGCTACACCTTC
-	TRBV19	TRBD1	TRBJ2-6	CASLQPGTGGAGANVLTF	TGTGCCAGTCTACAACCCGGGACAGGGGGCGCTGGGGCCAACGTCCTGACTTTC
few	TRBV4-1	-	TRBJ1-5	CASSQFVGDSNQPQHF	TGCGCCAGCAGCCAATTTGTAGGGGATAGCAATCAGCCCCAGCATTTT
few	TRBV29-1	-	TRBJ1-5	CSVRGWGNQPQHF	TGCAGCGTTAGGGGCTGGGGCAATCAGCCCCAGCATTTT
-	TRBV13	TRBD2	TRBJ2-7	CASSPSGRPTYEQYF	TGTGCCAGCAGCCCGAGCGGGAGGCCCACCTACGAGCAGTACTTC
-	TRBV5-6	-	TRBJ2-3	CASSPTGVDTQYF	TGTGCCAGCAGCCCAACAGGCGTAGATACGCAGTATTTT
-	TRBV5-1	TRBD1	TRBJ2-5	CASSSHRDREETQYF	TGCGCCAGCAGCTCCCACCGGGACAGGGAAGAGACCCAGTACTTC
-	TRBV30	TRBD1	TRBJ1-2	CAWRAQGVNYGYTF	TGTGCCTGGAGGGCACAGGGGGTTAACTATGGCTACACCTTC
-	TRBV6-5	-	TRBJ2-5	CASSKQGTRRETQYF	TGTGCCAGCAGTAAACAGGGGACTCGGCGGGAGACCCAGTACTTC
-	TRBV19	TRBD1	TRBJ1-5	CASSPGTGIRPQHF	TGTGCCAGTAGTCCAGGGACAGGCATCCGGCCCCAGCATTTT
-	TRBV13	TRBD2	TRBJ2-1	CASSPGGNEQFF	TGTGCCAGCAGTCCGGGGGGCAATGAGCAGTTCTTC
-	TRBV7-9	TRBD1	TRBJ2-1	CASSPGDREISYNEQFF	TGTGCCAGCAGCCCCGGGGACAGGGAGATCTCCTACAATGAGCAGTTCTTC
-	TRBV13	-	TRBJ1-1	CASSLVAGRRDTEAFF	TGTGCCAGCAGCTTAGTTGCGGGCCGACGCGACACTGAAGCTTTCTTT
-	TRBV27	TRBD1	TRBJ2-5	CASSLVATGQKETQYF	TGTGCCAGCAGTTTAGTCGCGACAGGGCAAAAAGAGACCCAGTACTTC
-	TRBV9	-	TRBJ1-4	CASSAELATNEKLFF	TGTGCCAGCAGCGCTGAGCTTGCAACTAATGAAAAACTGTTTTTT
-	TRBV4-1	-	TRBJ2-3	CASSPPGLDTQYF	TGCGCCAGCAGTCCCCCCGGACTCGATACGCAGTATTTT
-	TRBV5-6	-	TRBJ1-2	CASSLGAGFGYTF	TGTGCCAGCAGCTTGGGCGCGGGGTTTGGCTACACCTTC
-	TRBV20-1	-	TRBJ2-3	CSAHRETTQYF	TGCAGTGCTCACAGGGAGACTACGCAGTATTTT
-	TRBV10-3	TRBD1	TRBJ1-2	CAISETGGNYGYTF	TGTGCCATCAGTGAGACAGGGGGCAACTATGGCTACACCTTC
-	TRBV6-5	-	TRBJ1-1	CASSYFTDRTGEAFF	TGTGCCAGCAGTTACTTTACCGACAGGACGGGTGAAGCTTTCTTT
-	TRBV21-1	-	TRBJ1-3	CASSRKAGGHSGNTIYF	TGTGCCAGCAGCCGTAAGGCAGGGGGCCACTCTGGAAACACCATATATTTT
-	TRBV5-1	-	TRBJ2-3	CASSEADRTDTQYF	TGCGCCAGCAGCGAGGCTGATCGCACAGATACGCAGTATTTT
-	TRBV29-1	TRBD1	TRBJ2-7	CSVEPGQGYEQYF	TGCAGCGTCGAACCGGGACAGGGCTACGAGCAGTACTTC
-	TRBV29-1	TRBD1	TRBJ1-1	CSVAPGQGNTEAFF	TGCAGCGTCGCCCCCGGACAGGGGAACACTGAAGCTTTCTTT
-	TRBV12-5	-	TRBJ2-7	CASGLDSSYEQYF	TGTGCTAGTGGTTTGGATAGCTCCTACGAGCAGTACTTC
-	TRBV19	-	TRBJ2-4	CASRAPGGAKNIQYF	TGTGCCAGTAGGGCCCCCGGGGGAGCCAAAAACATTCAGTACTTC
-	TRBV9	TRBD2	TRBJ2-2	CASSGSGARAAGELFF	TGTGCCAGCAGCGGGAGCGGGGCCCGGGCAGCGGGGGAGCTGTTTTTT
-	TRBV2	TRBD1	TRBJ2-3	CASTQGPPSTDTQYF	TGTGCCAGCACACAGGGGCCTCCTAGCACAGATACGCAGTATTTT
-	TRBV7-6	TRBD2	TRBJ2-1	CASSLSGASSYNEQFF	TGTGCCAGCAGCCTTAGCGGGGCTAGCTCCTACAATGAGCAGTTCTTC